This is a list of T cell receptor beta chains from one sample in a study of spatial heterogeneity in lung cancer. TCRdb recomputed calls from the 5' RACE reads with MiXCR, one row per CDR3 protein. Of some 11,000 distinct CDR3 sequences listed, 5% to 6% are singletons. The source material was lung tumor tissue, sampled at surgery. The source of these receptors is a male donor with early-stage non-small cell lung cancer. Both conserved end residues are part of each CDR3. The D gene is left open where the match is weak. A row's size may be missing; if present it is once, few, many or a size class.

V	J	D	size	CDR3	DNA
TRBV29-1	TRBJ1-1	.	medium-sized	CSVPGRNMGGEAFF	TGCAGCGTTCCGGGACGGAATATGGGGGGTGAAGCTTTCTTT
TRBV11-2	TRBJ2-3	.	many	CASSLVTGDTQYF	TGTGCCAGCAGCTTAGTTACAGGGGATACGCAGTATTTT
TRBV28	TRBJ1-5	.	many	CASQKADQPQHF	TGTGCCAGCCAGAAGGCCGATCAGCCCCAGCATTTT
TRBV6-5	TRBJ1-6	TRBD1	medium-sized	CASSDTTGVDSPLHF	TGTGCCAGCAGCGATACGACAGGGGTAGATTCACCCCTCCACTTT
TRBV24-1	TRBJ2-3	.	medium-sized	CATSGRDGTDTQYF	TGTGCCACCAGTGGCCGGGACGGCACAGATACGCAGTATTTT
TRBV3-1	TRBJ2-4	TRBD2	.	CASSQGLAVAKNIQYF	TGTGCCAGCAGCCAGGGTCTAGCGGTAGCCAAAAACATTCAGTACTTC
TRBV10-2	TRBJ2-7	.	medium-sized	CASRGYGSNYEQYF	TGCGCCAGCAGGGGGTATGGGTCGAACTACGAGCAGTACTTC
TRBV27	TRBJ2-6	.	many	CASSSSISGANVLTF	TGTGCCAGCAGTTCCTCGATATCTGGGGCCAACGTCCTGACTTTC
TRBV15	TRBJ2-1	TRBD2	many	CATSQERGLAVSYNEQFF	TGTGCCACCAGCCAAGAGAGGGGACTAGCGGTTTCCTACAATGAGCAGTTCTTC
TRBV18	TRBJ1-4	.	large	CASSPPWTVNEKLFF	TGTGCCAGCTCACCACCCTGGACGGTAAATGAAAAACTGTTTTTT
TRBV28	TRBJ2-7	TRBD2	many	CASSQSSGGTYEQYF	TGTGCCAGCAGCCAATCTAGCGGGGGGACCTACGAGCAGTACTTC
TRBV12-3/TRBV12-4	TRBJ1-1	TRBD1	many	CASSFAGGDTEAFF	TGTGCCAGCAGTTTTGCAGGGGGAGACACTGAAGCTTTCTTT
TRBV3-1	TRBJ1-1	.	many	CASSQDEGMNTEAFF	TGTGCCAGCAGCCAAGATGAGGGGATGAACACTGAAGCTTTCTTT
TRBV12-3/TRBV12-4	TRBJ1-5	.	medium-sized	CASSLGGHSNQPQHF	TGTGCCAGCAGTTTAGGGGGACATAGCAATCAGCCCCAGCATTTT
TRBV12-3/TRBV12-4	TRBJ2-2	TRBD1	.	CASSFRGRSGELFF	TGTGCCAGCAGTTTCAGGGGGCGAAGCGGGGAGCTGTTTTTT
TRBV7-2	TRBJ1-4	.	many	CASSQRLGSSNEKLFF	TGTGCCAGCAGCCAACGCCTCGGGTCGTCTAATGAAAAACTGTTTTTT
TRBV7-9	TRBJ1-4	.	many	CASSPRGGETNEKLFF	TGTGCCAGCAGCCCCCGCGGAGGGGAAACTAATGAAAAACTGTTTTTT
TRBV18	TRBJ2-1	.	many	CASSLMRGNEQFF	TGTGCCAGCTCACTTATGCGGGGCAATGAGCAGTTCTTC
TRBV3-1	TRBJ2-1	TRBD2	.	CASSQDRGLAGARNEQFF	TGTGCCAGCAGCCAAGATCGGGGGCTAGCGGGAGCCCGGAATGAGCAGTTCTTC
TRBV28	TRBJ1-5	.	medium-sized	CASRGGDQPQHF	TGTGCCAGCAGAGGGGGGGATCAGCCCCAGCATTTT
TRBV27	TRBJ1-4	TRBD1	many	CASSLSKGAGEKLFF	TGTGCCAGCAGTTTATCGAAGGGGGCGGGTGAAAAACTGTTTTTT
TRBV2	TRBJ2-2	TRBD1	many	CASSQVGTGSNTGELFF	TGTGCCAGCAGCCAAGTCGGGACAGGCTCGAACACCGGGGAGCTGTTTTTT
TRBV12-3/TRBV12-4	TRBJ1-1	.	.	CASSLQGGTEAFF	TGTGCCAGCAGTTTACAAGGGGGGACTGAAGCTTTCTTT
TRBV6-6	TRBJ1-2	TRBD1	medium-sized	CASRSGTAYGYTF	TGTGCCAGCAGGTCCGGGACAGCCTATGGCTACACCTTC
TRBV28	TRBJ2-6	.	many	CASSLEGRNALSGANVLTF	TGTGCCAGCAGTTTAGAGGGACGGAATGCCCTCTCTGGGGCCAACGTCCTGACTTTC
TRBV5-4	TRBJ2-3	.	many	CASSAGSSSTDTQYF	TGTGCCAGCAGCGCCGGGAGCTCTAGCACAGATACGCAGTATTTT
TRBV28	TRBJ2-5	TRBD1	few	CASSLAGQGAQETQYF	TGTGCCAGCAGTTTAGCGGGACAGGGGGCCCAAGAGACCCAGTACTTC
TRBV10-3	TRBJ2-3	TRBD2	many	CAISKAGGHTDTQYF	TGTGCCATCAGCAAAGCGGGGGGGCATACAGATACGCAGTATTTT
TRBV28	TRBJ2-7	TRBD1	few	CASSPSVEGAYEQYF	TGTGCCAGCAGCCCTTCGGTTGAGGGGGCGTACGAGCAGTACTTC
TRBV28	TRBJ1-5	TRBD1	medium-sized	CASSLDRGNQPQHF	TGTGCCAGCAGTCTGGACAGGGGCAATCAGCCCCAGCATTTT
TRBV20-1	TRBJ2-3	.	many	CSAGRDTQYF	TGCAGTGCTGGAAGAGATACGCAGTATTTT
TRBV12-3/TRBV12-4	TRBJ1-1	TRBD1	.	CASSPRTGSTEAFF	TGTGCCAGCAGTCCGAGGACAGGGAGCACTGAAGCTTTCTTT
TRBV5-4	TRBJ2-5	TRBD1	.	CASRSTGQETQYF	TGTGCCAGCAGATCGACAGGGCAAGAGACCCAGTACTTC
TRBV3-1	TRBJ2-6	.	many	CASSQRLVTGANVLTF	TGTGCCAGCAGCCAAAGATTGGTGACTGGGGCCAACGTCCTGACTTTC
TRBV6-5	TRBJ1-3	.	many	CASSFGPLGNTIYF	TGTGCCAGCAGTTTCGGCCCCCTTGGAAACACCATATATTTT
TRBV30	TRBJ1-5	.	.	CAWSARINQPQHF	TGTGCCTGGAGTGCCCGGATCAATCAGCCCCAGCATTTT
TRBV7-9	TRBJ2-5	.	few	CASSYGGETQYF	TGTGCCAGCAGCTATGGAGGAGAGACCCAGTACTTC
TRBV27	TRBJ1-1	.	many	CASSLQGVRADTEAFF	TGTGCCAGCAGTCTCCAAGGGGTGAGGGCGGACACTGAAGCTTTCTTT
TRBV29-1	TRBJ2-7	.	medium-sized	CSVGVLGYEQYF	TGCAGCGTTGGGGTCCTGGGCTACGAGCAGTACTTC
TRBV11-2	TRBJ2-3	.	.	CASSGGVTDTQYF	TGTGCCAGCAGCGGGGGTGTTACAGATACGCAGTATTTT
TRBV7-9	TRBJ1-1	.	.	CASSPEGLNTEAFF	TGTGCCAGCAGCCCAGAGGGGCTGAACACTGAAGCTTTCTTT